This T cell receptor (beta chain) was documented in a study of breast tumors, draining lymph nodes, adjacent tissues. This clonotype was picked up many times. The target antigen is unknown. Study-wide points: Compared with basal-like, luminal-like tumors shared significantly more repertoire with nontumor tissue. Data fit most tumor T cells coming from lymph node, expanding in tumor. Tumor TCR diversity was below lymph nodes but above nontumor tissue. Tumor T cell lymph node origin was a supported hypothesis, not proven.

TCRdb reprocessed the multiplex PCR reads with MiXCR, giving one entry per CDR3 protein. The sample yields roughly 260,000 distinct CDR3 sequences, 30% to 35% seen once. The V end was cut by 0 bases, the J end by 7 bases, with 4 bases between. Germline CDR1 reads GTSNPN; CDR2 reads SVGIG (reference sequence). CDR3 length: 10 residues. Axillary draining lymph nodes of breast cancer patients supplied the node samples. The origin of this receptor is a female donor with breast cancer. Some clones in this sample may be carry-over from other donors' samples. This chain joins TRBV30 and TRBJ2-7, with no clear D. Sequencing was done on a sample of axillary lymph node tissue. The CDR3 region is CAWSVEEQYF. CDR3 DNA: TGTGCCTGGAGTGTTGAGGAGCAGTACTTC.